The T cell receptor (beta chain) under discussion was sequenced for a study of beta chain features in type 1 diabetes. This clone was counted only a few times. What it binds is unknown. Study results and caveats: Any HLA-type effect on TCRB rearrangement remained unresolved here. VDJ junctions sequenced from type 1 diabetes patients showed fewer insertions and more deletions.

Based on CD45RO/CCR7/CD25/CD127/CD95/CD27, CD4+ regulatory, stem cell-like memory, naive and central memory cells were sorted. V lost 6 bases to trimming and J lost 6 bases; unmatched junction nucleotides: 11. The CDR3 is made up of 14 amino acids. Germline V gene data show CDR1 as MNHEY and CDR2 as SMNVEV (reference sequence). Expressed TCRB transcripts were sequenced because the isolated RNA had all been reverse transcribed beforehand. It was found that naive, central memory and regulatory T cell samples averaged around 3.8 million reads. Profiled with immunoSEQ multiplex PCR; TCRdb holds only in-frame clones, not every one. The profile covers approximately 200,000 clones, with 9.6% appearing a single time and about 0.03% taken by the ten largest.

This TCR was recovered from a young woman in good health. The chain carries TRBV27 and TRBJ2-7, with 7 bases matching TRBD1. The sequenced sample was naive CD4+ T cells from blood. The CDR3 reads CASREGQFSPEQYF. CDR3 bases: TGTGCCAGCAGAGAGGGACAGTTCTCCCCCGAGCAGTACTTC.